These 25 T cell receptor beta chains originate from one sample sequenced in a study of cytomegalovirus exposure and HLA in healthy donors. Amplification used 60 Vbeta primers and 13 Jbeta primers. Assay used: immunoSEQ multiplex PCR; TCRdb lists only in-frame clones, some missing. The sample lists roughly 100,000 clones; just over 70% were seen once. Sequencing was done on a sample of PBMCs. The receptor set was obtained from a boy under 18 in good health and CMV-seronegative.

This rearrangement joins TRBV7-2 to TRBJ1-1, with D unclear. Germline loops: CDR1 SGHTA, CDR2 FQGNSA. The CDR3 is 16 residues long. Between the trimmed V and J ends, which lost 5 bases and 1 base, there was a span of 17 bases. The CDR3 DNA follows: TGTGCCAGCAGCCCATTCAGCCTGGCAGGGAACACTGAAGCTTTCTTT. Translated: CASSPFSLAGNTEAFF.

This chain joins TRBV9 and TRBJ2-2, with D tentatively TRBD1 (7 bases). V was pared by 6 bases and J by 7 bases, with 19 bases between. This CDR3 spans 15 amino acids. From germline, CDR1 is SGDLS and CDR2 YYNGEE. The CDR3 DNA reads as TGTGCCAGCACGGAGGGGGCTAGTAGGGTCGGGGAGCTGTTTTTT. Translated: CASTEGASRVGELFF. Combining the CDR3 with reference TRBV9 and TRBJ2-2 gives the whole variable domain DSGVTQTPKHLITATGQRVTLRCSPRSGDLSVYWYQQSLDQGLQFLIQYYNGEERAKGNILERFSAQQFPDLHSELNLSSLELGDSALYFCASTEGASRVGELFFGEGSRLTVL.

In its sample, this clone was seen once. This chain links TRBV10-1 with TRBJ1-5; tentatively, D is TRBD1 (5 bases). The CDR3 runs to 15 residues. V was trimmed by 0 bases and J by 2 bases, leaving 8 bases between them. The germline V gene encodes CDR1 WNHNN and CDR2 SYGVQD (reference sequence). CDR3 DNA sequence: TGCGCCAGCAGTGAGTCAAAACAGGGCAATCAGCCCCAGCATTTT. It encodes CASSESKQGNQPQHF.

The chain has TRBV20-1 and TRBJ2-1; D is undetermined. CDR1 is DFQATT, CDR2 SNEGSKA, per germline (reference sequence). V lost 5 bases and J 4 bases, leaving 3 bases between the germline ends. This CDR3 comprises 10 residues. For the CDR3, the DNA is TGCAGTGCTCATTACAATGAGCAGTTCTTC. Protein: CSAHYNEQFF.

DNA of the CDR3: TGTGCCAGCACCTCGGGGATTGAGACCCAGTACTTC. This encodes CASTSGIETQYF. This chain joins TRBV7-2 and TRBJ2-5; a weak D match, TRBD2 (5 bases). CDR1 and CDR2 (germline): SGHTA, FQGNSA. The CDR3 loop spans 12 amino acids. Trimming stripped 7 bases from V and 5 bases from J, with 11 bases between.

CDR3 region: CSAEREETQYF. The CDR3 DNA is TGCAGTGCTGAGAGGGAAGAGACCCAGTACTTC. The genes are TRBV20-1 and TRBJ2-5; D might be TRBD2 (5 bases). CDR3 length: 11 amino acids. CDR1 and CDR2 (germline): DFQATT, SNEGSKA (reference sequence). Between the trimmed V and J ends, which lost 5 bases and 3 bases, there was a span of 7 bases.

The J gene is TRBJ1-6, the V gene TRBV2, with 7 bases identical to TRBD1. Losses at the gene ends were 8 bases for V and 0 bases for J; bases not matched to a gene: 4. The CDR3 has 15 residues. Germline CDR1 and CDR2: SNHLY and FYNNEI. The CDR3, as DNA: TGTGCCAGCGGACAGGTCAACTCCTATAATTCACCCCTCCACTTT. Translated: CASGQVNSYNSPLHF.

The V gene is TRBV6-5, the J gene TRBJ1-1, with D tentatively TRBD1 (5 bases). V dropped 2 bases and J dropped 11 bases, with 12 bases sitting between them. Germline V gives CDR1 MNHEY, CDR2 SVGAGI. CDR3 length: 12 residues. The CDR3 bases are TGTGCCAGCAGTTACAGAGCGGGGGTGGCTTTCTTT. Protein: CASSYRAGVAFF.

This sequence joins TRBV5-4 and TRBJ2-1, with 10 bases fitting TRBD2. The J segment lost 10 bases and the V segment lost 8 bases, leaving 12 bases of the junction unmatched. The germline gives CDR1 SGHNT, CDR2 YYREEE (reference sequence). The CDR3 consists of 14 residues. CDR3 sequence: CASHAWLAGEEQFF. The CDR3 DNA reads TGTGCCAGTCATGCCTGGCTAGCGGGGGAAGAGCAGTTCTTC.

The rearrangement links TRBV28 to TRBJ1-5; the D is unclear. V dropped 3 bases and J dropped 4 bases, with 10 bases sitting between them. Germline values: CDR1 MDHEN, CDR2 SYDVKM. The CDR3 consists of 14 residues. CDR3 in DNA: TGTGCCAGCAGTTTCGTGGGAGATAATCAGCCCCAGCATTTT. Translation gives CASSFVGDNQPQHF.

The gene calls are TRBV5-4 and TRBJ2-7; D possibly corresponds to TRBD1 (6 bases). V shed 4 bases and J shed 5 bases, with 16 bases lying between them. CDR1 is SGHNT and CDR2 is YYREEE in the germline V gene (reference sequence). This CDR3 comprises 14 residues. The CDR3, as DNA: TGTGCCAGCAGCCTCGGACAGAGGGTTAACGAGCAGTACTTC. As protein: CASSLGQRVNEQYF.

This chain uses TRBV5-6 with TRBJ1-4; D unclear. CDR3 length: 14 amino acids. V was shortened by 1 base and J by 5 bases, with 9 bases between the two germline ends. Germline CDR1 and CDR2: SGHDT and YYEEEE. The CDR3 region is CASSLKDLNEKLFF. As DNA, the CDR3 is TGTGCCAGCAGCTTGAAGGACTTGAATGAAAAACTGTTTTTT.

V and J are TRBV30 and TRBJ1-2; maybe TRBD1 (5 bases). The V end lost 1 base, the J end lost 4 bases, and 7 bases lay between the germline ends. CDR1 and CDR2 (germline): GTSNPN, SVGIG (reference sequence). This CDR3 region has 12 residues. DNA for the CDR3: TGTGCCTGGAGTGCGGACATCTATGGCTACACCTTC. Translating gives CAWSADIYGYTF.

V is TRBV27 and J is TRBJ2-3; no firm D call. This CDR3 region has 12 residues. Germline CDR1 MNHEY, CDR2 SMNVEV (reference sequence). V gave up 3 bases and J gave up 5 bases, with 6 bases separating them. The CDR3 region is CASSLSRDTQYF. The CDR3 coding sequence is TGTGCCAGCAGTTTGAGCCGAGATACGCAGTATTTT.

The chain uses TRBV7-9 and TRBJ2-1; TRBD1 matches 11 bases. Trimming took 5 bases from V and 7 from J; bases not matched to a gene: 10. The germline CDR1 and CDR2 sequences are SEHNR and FQNEAQ (reference sequence). CDR3 length: 16 amino acids. The CDR3 reads CASSLPGTGGRNEQFF. In DNA, the CDR3 is TGTGCCAGCAGCCTGCCCGGGACAGGGGGACGGAATGAGCAGTTCTTC.

The V call is TRBV13, the J call TRBJ2-1; 11 bases line up with TRBD2. V was pared by 1 base and J by 8 bases, with 13 bases of the junction left unmatched. Germline V CDR1 and CDR2: PRHDT, FYEKMQ (reference sequence). The CDR3 loop spans 18 amino acids. This CDR3 reads CASSLEGLAEGETYEQFF. DNA for the CDR3: TGTGCCAGCAGCTTAGAGGGACTAGCGGAGGGAGAAACGTATGAGCAGTTCTTC.

The chain couples TRBV19 to TRBJ2-5; D possibly corresponds to TRBD2 (6 bases). CDR1 and CDR2 (germline): LNHDA, SQIVND (reference sequence). The CDR3 runs to 13 residues. V shed 6 bases and J shed 2 bases, with 10 bases lying between them. CDR3 bases: TGTGCCAGTAGCAGGACTATTCAAGAGACCCAGTACTTC. It translates to CASSRTIQETQYF.

The CDR3 DNA reads as TGCAGCGTTAAAACTCCGGGACAGGGCATCGGGGAGCTGTTTTTT. This gives the protein CSVKTPGQGIGELFF. V and J are TRBV29-1 and TRBJ2-2, with 9 bases identical to TRBD1. There are 15 residues in the CDR3. The V and J ends lost 5 bases and 7 bases, in that order; junction bases with no gene match: 11. Per germline, CDR1 SQVTM and CDR2 ANQGSEA.

The chain joins TRBV9 to TRBJ1-4; tentative D call: TRBD1 (5 bases). Germline CDR1 SGDLS, CDR2 YYNGEE. This CDR3 spans 15 amino acids. Trimming removed 0 bases at V and 8 bases at J, with 14 bases between. The CDR3 loop reads CASSVGRGMGEKLFF. CDR3 nucleotides: TGTGCCAGCAGCGTAGGTCGGGGGATGGGGGAAAAACTGTTTTTT.

This chain joins TRBV5-1 and TRBJ2-1; a possible D gene is TRBD1 (5 bases). CDR1 SGHRS and CDR2 YFSETQ come from the germline V gene. Trimming removed 1 base from V and 6 bases from J, with 17 bases in between. The CDR3 is 16 amino acids. The CDR3 loop is CASSLYLSQGGNEQFF. The DNA of the CDR3 is TGCGCCAGCAGCTTGTATCTGTCTCAGGGTGGCAATGAGCAGTTCTTC. The full variable domain, with the rest looked up from reference TRBV5-1 and TRBJ2-1, is KAGVTQTPRYLIKTRGQQVTLSCSPISGHRSVSWYQQTPGQGLQFLFEYFSETQRNKGNFPGRFSGRQFSNSRSEMNVSTLELGDSALYLCASSLYLSQGGNEQFFGPGTRLTVL.

The rearrangement joins TRBV30 to TRBJ1-1; D call uncertain. There are 13 residues in the CDR3. V lost 1 base, J lost 4 bases, and 10 bases lay in between. Germline CDR1 and CDR2: GTSNPN and SVGIG (reference sequence). The CDR3 spells CAWSGSRSTEAFF. In DNA, the CDR3 is TGTGCCTGGAGTGGGTCTCGGAGCACTGAAGCTTTCTTT.

The CDR3 reads CASSLAGVGGDEQYF. Written as DNA, the CDR3 is TGTGCCAGCAGCTTAGCGGGGGTGGGGGGTGACGAGCAGTACTTC. This chain uses TRBV7-8 with TRBJ2-7; a weak D match, TRBD2 (6 bases). Germline V gives CDR1 SGHVS, CDR2 FQNEAQ. The CDR3 spans 15 residues. Deletions cut 0 bases from V and 5 bases from J, with 14 bases between.

This rearrangement joins TRBV4-1 to TRBJ2-5; the match to TRBD2 covers 12 bases. This CDR3 region has 16 residues. V shed 2 bases and J 5 bases; nucleotides not matched to a gene: 6. CDR1 and CDR2 (germline): MGHRA, YSYEKL. CDR3 nucleotides: TGCGCCAGCAGCCAACCTAGCGGGAGGGCCAGGGAGACCCAGTACTTC. Its translation: CASSQPSGRARETQYF.

This clone was detected a few times. The V call is TRBV9, the J call TRBJ1-2; D possibly corresponds to TRBD1 (6 bases). V was trimmed by 4 bases and J by 2 bases, leaving 12 bases between them. There are 14 residues in the CDR3. Germline V gives CDR1 SGDLS, CDR2 YYNGEE. CDR3 DNA: TGTGCCAGCAGCCCCTCGGGACAAAACTATGGCTACACCTTC. As protein: CASSPSGQNYGYTF. The complete variable domain, with remaining parts taken from reference TRBV9 and TRBJ1-2, reads DSGVTQTPKHLITATGQRVTLRCSPRSGDLSVYWYQQSLDQGLQFLIQYYNGEERAKGNILERFSAQQFPDLHSELNLSSLELGDSALYFCASSPSGQNYGYTFGSGTRLTVV.

V gene TRBV4-3 combines with J gene TRBJ1-6; 7 bases map to TRBD1. Unmatched junction bases numbered 4, after V lost 4 bases and J lost 4 bases. Germline CDR1 is LGHNA and CDR2 is YSLEER. This CDR3 has 15 amino acids. The CDR3 spells CASSPPGQYNSPLHF. The CDR3 coding sequence is TGCGCCAGCAGCCCCCCGGGACAGTATAATTCACCCCTCCACTTT.